These 14 T cell receptor beta chains share one sample of origin, sequenced in a study of T cell responses to AZD1222 COVID-19 vaccine. Using immunoSEQ multiplex PCR, the repertoire was profiled, and TCRdb retains in-frame clones only, with some absent. There are around 77,000 clones in the sample; around 86% occur only once, and around 24% lies in the top ten. Sequencing was performed on peripheral blood, taken on day 0 of AZD1222 vaccination. The receptors here all came from an adult in good health.

The rearrangement links TRBV7-2 to TRBJ1-5; D uncertain. The CDR3 is made up of 15 amino acids. Trimming removed 5 bases at V and 0 bases at J, with 11 bases between. CDR1 and CDR2 (germline): SGHTA, FQGNSA. The CDR3 is CASSPRYNSNQPQHF. The CDR3 nucleotides are TGTGCCAGCAGCCCCAGGTACAATAGCAATCAGCCCCAGCATTTT.

The genes are TRBV19 and TRBJ2-2; D is possibly TRBD1 or TRBD2 (5 bases each). The germline CDR1 and CDR2 sequences are LNHDA and SQIVND (reference sequence). V lost 7 bases and J 4 bases, leaving 16 bases between the germline ends. The CDR3 extends over 15 amino acids. Here the CDR3 DNA reads TGTGCCAGTAAGATGGGGGTGGGGATCACCGGGGAGCTGTTTTTT. Its translation: CASKMGVGITGELFF.

The chain is built from TRBV3-1 (or the pseudogene TRBV3-2) and TRBJ2-1, with 15 positions matching TRBD2. CDR1 and CDR2 (germline): LGHDT, YNNKEL (reference sequence). This CDR3 spans 16 amino acids. V lost 3 bases, J lost 8 bases, and 5 bases stayed unmatched. CDR3 DNA: TGTGCCAGCAGCCACGGACTAGCGGGGGGGCCGGATGAGCAGTTCTTC. It encodes CASSHGLAGGPDEQFF.

This chain joins TRBV27 and TRBJ1-2; TRBD1 is a possible D gene (5 bases). Per germline, CDR1 MNHEY and CDR2 SMNVEV (reference sequence). CDR3 size: 15 residues. V was shortened by 3 bases and J by 4 bases, with 15 bases between the two germline ends. The CDR3, as DNA: TGTGCCAGCAGTTTTTCCGGGGCAATGGCCTATGGCTACACCTTC. Its translation is CASSFSGAMAYGYTF.

The chain has TRBV27 and TRBJ1-2; 7 bases match TRBD1. Losses at the gene ends were 5 bases for V and 5 bases for J; bases not matched to a gene: 8. The CDR3 runs 14 residues. Per germline, CDR1 MNHEY and CDR2 SMNVEV (reference sequence). CDR3 sequence: CASSPTGTAYGYTF. DNA for the CDR3: TGTGCCAGCAGTCCCACCGGGACAGCTTATGGCTACACCTTC.

The chain recombines TRBV7-2 with TRBJ2-7; D not certain. Trimming cost V 6 bases and J 5 bases, with 17 bases left between them. The CDR3 consists of 14 residues. CDR1 is SGHTA and CDR2 is FQGNSA in the germline V gene. CDR3 coding DNA: TGTGCCAGCAGTCCCGCCTCTGGAGTCCACGAGCAGTACTTC. This encodes CASSPASGVHEQYF.

The chain recombines TRBV19 with TRBJ1-3; 10 nucleotides match TRBD1. V lost 11 bases to trimming and J lost 3 bases; unmatched junction nucleotides: 7. The CDR3 sequence is 14 residues long. The germline gives CDR1 LNHDA, CDR2 SQIVND (reference sequence). CDR3 sequence (DNA): TGTGCCGTGATGACAGGGGGCCTTGGAAACACCATATATTTT. This codes for CAVMTGGLGNTIYF.

The CDR3 protein is CASRSLGGTYGYTF. CDR3 in DNA: TGTGCCAGTAGGAGTTTAGGGGGTACCTATGGCTACACCTTC. The chain joins TRBV19 to TRBJ1-2, with D possibly being TRBD1 (6 bases). The length of the CDR3 is 14 residues. The V and J ends lost 6 bases and 4 bases respectively, with 15 bases between them. The V gene's germline CDR1 is LNHDA and CDR2 SQIVND (reference sequence).

This chain links TRBV6-5 with TRBJ2-2, with D tentatively TRBD2 (7 bases). The CDR3 spans 16 residues. V lost 4 bases and J 6 bases, leaving 18 bases between the germline ends. Germline-derived CDR1 and CDR2 are MNHEY and SVGAGI. CDR3: CASSSRGGVSAGELFF. The DNA of the CDR3 is TGTGCCAGCAGTTCCAGAGGGGGGGTCTCTGCCGGGGAGCTGTTTTTT.

V is TRBV7-8 and J is TRBJ1-2, with D possibly matching TRBD1 (5 bases). Trimming took 3 bases from V and 8 from J, leaving 10 bases between them. Looked up from germline, CDR1 is SGHVS and CDR2 is FQNEAQ. There are 12 residues in the CDR3. The CDR3 region is CASSFGGTGYTF. CDR3 DNA sequence: TGTGCCAGCAGCTTTGGAGGGACCGGCTACACCTTC.

The rearrangement links TRBV5-1 to TRBJ1-1; D is unclear. Per the germline V gene, CDR1 is SGHRS and CDR2 is YFSETQ. Trimming stripped 3 bases from V and 5 bases from J, with 14 bases between. The CDR3 covers 14 residues. CDR3 sequence: CASSSRTGGTEAFF. CDR3 DNA sequence: TGCGCCAGCAGCTCCCGGACGGGTGGGACTGAAGCTTTCTTT.

V and J are TRBV19 and TRBJ1-3; D gene ambiguous. Germline V CDR1 and CDR2: LNHDA, SQIVND (reference sequence). The V end lost 5 bases, the J end lost 2 bases, and 10 bases lay between the germline ends. The CDR3 has 14 amino acids. The CDR3 DNA reads as TGTGCCAGTAGTGACCTTCGGCCTGGAAACACCATATATTTT. This gives the protein CASSDLRPGNTIYF.

The V call is TRBV11-2, the J call TRBJ2-1; D uncertain. The CDR3 extends over 13 amino acids. V was trimmed by 2 bases and J by 6 bases, leaving 8 bases between them. Germline lookup yields CDR1 SGHAT and CDR2 FQNNGV. In nucleotides, the CDR3 is TGTGCCAGCAGCTTACGGCAGCTCAATGAGCAGTTCTTC. Amino acid sequence: CASSLRQLNEQFF.

V and J are TRBV5-6 and TRBJ2-1, with D maybe TRBD2 (5 bases). Looked up from germline, CDR1 is SGHDT and CDR2 is YYEEEE. The CDR3 is 15 amino acids. Trimming pared 2 bases from V and 5 bases from J, leaving 14 bases between. The CDR3 sequence: CASSFIQEVDNEQFF. CDR3 nucleotides: TGTGCCAGCAGCTTTATCCAGGAGGTAGACAATGAGCAGTTCTTC.